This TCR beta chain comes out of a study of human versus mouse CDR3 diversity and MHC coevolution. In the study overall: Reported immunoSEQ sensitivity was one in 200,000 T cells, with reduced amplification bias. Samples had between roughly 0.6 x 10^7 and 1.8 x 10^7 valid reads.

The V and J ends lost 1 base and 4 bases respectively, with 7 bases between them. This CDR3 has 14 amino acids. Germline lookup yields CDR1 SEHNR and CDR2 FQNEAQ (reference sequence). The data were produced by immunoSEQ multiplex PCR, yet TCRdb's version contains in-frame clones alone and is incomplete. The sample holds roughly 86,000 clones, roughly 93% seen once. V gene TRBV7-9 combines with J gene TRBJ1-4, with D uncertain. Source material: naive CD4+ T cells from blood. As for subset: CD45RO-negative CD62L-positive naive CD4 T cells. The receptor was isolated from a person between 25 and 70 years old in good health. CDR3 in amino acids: CASSLGQYNEKLFF. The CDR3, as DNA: TGTGCCAGCAGCTTAGGGCAGTATAATGAAAAACTGTTTTTT.